The 26 T cell receptor beta chains in this list originate from one sample, sequenced in a study of T cell repertoires in cytomegalovirus infection. TCRdb fed the reads into MiXCR, producing one record per CDR3 protein. The top ten hold around 13% of the sample, which has fewer than 300,000 distinct CDR3 sequences, around 25% seen once. The source material was PBMCs. Receptors were obtained from a human donor in good health (CMV status not recorded). Some clones in this sample may be carry-over from other donors' samples.

This clonotype has a count of ten or more. The V call is TRBV11-2, the J call TRBJ2-7; 9 positions agree with TRBD2. The germline V gene encodes CDR1 SGHAT and CDR2 FQNNGV. This CDR3 comprises 17 residues. The V and J ends lost 0 bases and 0 bases, in that order; junction bases with no gene match: 6. The CDR3 DNA is TGTGCCAGCAGCTTAGAACCCCTAGCGGGGTCCTCCTACGAGCAGTACTTC. Translating it yields CASSLEPLAGSSYEQYF.

This clonotype was recorded many times. The rearrangement links TRBV7-2 to TRBJ2-7, with 12 bases fitting TRBD2. Trimming removed 4 bases from V and 7 bases from J; junction bases left unmatched: 8. The CDR3 runs 15 residues. Germline CDR1 reads SGHTA; CDR2 reads FQGNSA. As DNA, the CDR3 is TGTGCCAGCAGCTCTAGCGGGGGGGCTTCAGGGGAGCAGTACTTC. Amino acids: CASSSSGGASGEQYF.

The chain couples TRBV6-1 to TRBJ2-2; no definite D call. The V end was cut by 8 bases, the J end by 4 bases, with 8 bases between. The CDR3 is 12 amino acids. Germline lookup yields CDR1 MNHNS and CDR2 SASEGT. As DNA, the CDR3 is TGTGCCAGCCGGCCAGCCACCGGGGAGCTGTTTTTT. It yields the protein CASRPATGELFF.

In its sample, this clonotype was seen many times. The genes are TRBV29-1 and TRBJ2-7, with D unclear. The CDR3 spans 10 residues. With 4 bases removed from V and 7 bases from J, the gap between germline ends came to 8 bases. Germline lookup yields CDR1 SQVTM and CDR2 ANQGSEA. Written as DNA, the CDR3 is TGCAGCGTTGGTTTGGGGGAGCAGTACTTC. It encodes CSVGLGEQYF.

The rearrangement uses TRBV5-1 and TRBJ2-2, with 8 bases matching TRBD2. Trimming removed 4 bases from V and 5 bases from J; junction bases left unmatched: 10. CDR3 length: 16 residues. Germline V gives CDR1 SGHRS, CDR2 YFSETQ. CDR3 sequence: CASSQRLAIVTGELFF. For the CDR3, the DNA is TGCGCCAGCAGCCAACGACTAGCGATTGTAACCGGGGAGCTGTTTTTT.

The sample holds many counts of this clonotype. The chain uses TRBV19 and TRBJ2-5; a possible D gene is TRBD1 (5 bases). Germline CDR1 is LNHDA and CDR2 is SQIVND (reference sequence). The CDR3 is 13 residues long. V lost 5 bases, J lost 5 bases, and 12 bases lay in between. The CDR3 here is CASSPTGRETQYF. For the CDR3, the DNA is TGTGCCAGTAGTCCAACAGGACGGGAGACCCAGTACTTC. Full variable domain (remainder filled in from reference TRBV19 and TRBJ2-5): DGGITQSPKYLFRKEGQNVTLSCEQNLNHDAMYWYRQDPGQGLRLIYYSQIVNDFQKGDIAEGYSVSREKKESFPLTVTSAQKNPTAFYLCASSPTGRETQYFGPGTRLLVL.

The chain employs TRBV20-1 and TRBJ2-4, with D unclear. The germline CDR1 and CDR2 sequences are DFQATT and SNEGSKA (reference sequence). CDR3 length equals 13 residues. Trimming cost V 3 bases and J 8 bases, with 14 bases left between them. The CDR3 here is CSASFLREDIQYF. CDR3 nucleotide sequence: TGCAGTGCTAGTTTTCTAAGGGAAGACATTCAGTACTTC.

This clonotype has just one count. Being one base from a much bigger clone, this may be a read error. The V call is TRBV7-2, the J call TRBJ2-4; 7 bases line up with TRBD2. In germline, CDR1 is SGHTA, CDR2 FQGNSA. The CDR3 covers 13 residues. The CDR3: CAGSGVSKNIQYF. The DNA of the CDR3 is TGTGCCGGCAGCGGGGTATCCAAAAACATTCAGTACTTC.

This chain uses TRBV28 with TRBJ1-5; no definite D call. From germline, CDR1 is MDHEN and CDR2 SYDVKM. The germline V and J ends were trimmed by 5 bases and 4 bases, with 6 bases remaining between them. The CDR3 totals 12 residues. The CDR3 DNA is TGTGCCAGCAGTGGCCGTAATCAGCCCCAGCATTTT. The encoded protein is CASSGRNQPQHF.

The CDR3 protein is CSARAQLAGGTGQFF. The CDR3 region has the DNA TGCAGTGCTAGGGCCCAACTAGCGGGGGGAACGGGGCAGTTCTTC. This chain uses TRBV20-1 with TRBJ2-1, with 12 bases lining up with TRBD2. The CDR3 has 15 amino acids. Germline values: CDR1 DFQATT, CDR2 SNEGSKA (reference sequence). J lost 12 bases, V lost 3 bases, and 12 bases had no gene match.

This clonotype was counted at least ten times. The chain links TRBV7-2 to TRBJ2-7; D unresolved. The CDR3 spans 16 residues. Trimming stripped 4 bases from V and 0 bases from J, with 16 bases between. Germline V gene sequence: CDR1 SGHTA, CDR2 FQGNSA. The CDR3: CASSSLGKEGSYEQYF. DNA of the CDR3: TGTGCCAGCAGCTCCTTGGGGAAGGAAGGCTCCTACGAGCAGTACTTC.

This sequence joins TRBV12-3 or TRBV12-4 and TRBJ1-5; no reliable D call. V lost 6 bases and J 0 bases, leaving 9 bases between the germline ends. The CDR3 has 14 amino acids. CDR3 DNA: TGTGCCAGCAGACTCGGGGTTAGCAATCAGCCCCAGCATTTT. Amino acid sequence: CASRLGVSNQPQHF.

The J gene is TRBJ2-5, the V gene TRBV6-6; D is tentatively TRBD1 or TRBD2 (6 bases each). CDR1 is MNHNY, CDR2 SVGAGI, per germline (reference sequence). There are 13 residues in the CDR3. V lost 4 bases and J lost 4, with 10 bases in between. CDR3 nucleotides: TGTGCCAGCAGTTTACAGGGAGGAGAGACCCAGTACTTC. Translating it yields CASSLQGGETQYF.

The table lists this clonotype with many counts. The CDR3 nucleotides are TGTGCCAGCAGTTCCGGGTCCTCCTACGAGCAGTACTTC. Translation: CASSSGSSYEQYF. The J gene is TRBJ2-7, the V gene TRBV7-6, with unresolved D. V was trimmed by 6 bases and J by 0 bases, leaving 9 bases between them. The germline V gene has CDR1 SGHVS and CDR2 FNYEAQ. The CDR3 contains 13 residues.

The V and J genes are TRBV2 and TRBJ1-6; D is unresolved. The CDR3 is made up of 13 amino acids. V gave up 3 bases and J gave up 4 bases, with 4 bases separating them. From germline, CDR1 is SNHLY and CDR2 FYNNEI. The CDR3 loop reads CASSEDYNSPLHF. CDR3 bases: TGTGCCAGCAGTGAGGATTATAATTCACCCCTCCACTTT.

This clonotype was seen a handful of times. V gene TRBV28 combines with J gene TRBJ2-5; TRBD2 agrees at 7 bases. Losses at the gene ends were 5 bases for V and 7 bases for J; bases not matched to a gene: 4. Germline values: CDR1 MDHEN, CDR2 SYDVKM. The CDR3 is made up of 12 amino acids. The CDR3 coding sequence is TGTGCCAGCAGTACTAGCGTTGGGACCCAGTACTTC. Protein product: CASSTSVGTQYF.

This clonotype appeared many times. At one boundary the junction diverges from the germline segment, which might be a read error. This sequence joins TRBV20-1 and TRBJ2-3; 7 bases match TRBD1. The CDR3 runs to 14 residues. The germline CDR1 and CDR2 sequences are DFQATT and SNEGSKA (reference sequence). The CDR3 bases are TGCAGTGTTAGAGGGGGCACTAGCACAGATACGCAGTATTTT. Its translation is CSVRGGTSTDTQYF.

The chain joins TRBV29-1 to TRBJ2-2, with D tentatively TRBD1 or TRBD2 (6 bases each). Germline V gene sequence: CDR1 SQVTM, CDR2 ANQGSEA. The V and J ends lost 4 bases and 7 bases respectively, with 13 bases between them. This CDR3 has 13 amino acids. The CDR3: CSVVVGGVGELFF. The CDR3 DNA reads as TGCAGCGTTGTGGTGGGGGGCGTCGGGGAGCTGTTTTTT.

This clonotype was observed a few times. The gene calls are TRBV28 and TRBJ2-7, with 8 bases aligning to TRBD2. CDR1 is MDHEN and CDR2 is SYDVKM in the germline V gene. The junction had 4 bases not matched to a gene; V was cut back by 3 bases and J by 3 bases. CDR3 size: 14 residues. CDR3 residues: CASSFGGLVYEQYF. Written as DNA, the CDR3 is TGTGCCAGCAGTTTTGGGGGACTAGTCTACGAGCAGTACTTC.

This clonotype was seen only a few times. The V gene is TRBV7-7, the J gene TRBJ2-5, with 8 bases that match TRBD2. The germline V gene has CDR1 SSHAT and CDR2 FNYEAQ (reference sequence). The CDR3 has 14 amino acids. CDR3 loop: CASGLSGGSETQYF. The CDR3 DNA follows: TGTGCTAGCGGACTCAGCGGGGGTTCGGAGACCCAGTACTTC. The variable domain in full, with the rest retrieved from reference TRBV7-7 and TRBJ2-5, is GAGVSQSPRYKVTKRGQDVTLRCDPISSHATLYWYQQALGQGPEFLTYFNYEAQPDKSGLPSDRFSAERPEGSISTLTIQRTEQRDSAMYRCASGLSGGSETQYFGPGTRLLVL.

This clonotype has ten or more counts. The chain is built from TRBV28 and TRBJ1-2; possible D gene TRBD1, 6 bases. Germline V gives CDR1 MDHEN, CDR2 SYDVKM. The V and J ends lost 6 bases and 4 bases respectively, with 18 bases between them. The CDR3 covers 15 residues. The DNA of the CDR3 is TGTGCCAGCAGCCTTCCGGACAGAGATACCTATGGCTACACCTTC. Amino acids: CASSLPDRDTYGYTF.

The J gene is TRBJ2-5, the V gene TRBV7-2; no reliable D call. CDR3 length equals 15 residues. Deletions cut 8 bases from V and 0 bases from J, with 16 bases between. Germline V gives CDR1 SGHTA, CDR2 FQGNSA. The CDR3 DNA follows: TGTGCCAGCTCCCCCTCCGTGGCGCACCAAGAGACCCAGTACTTC. This sequence encodes CASSPSVAHQETQYF.

This clonotype occurred a few times. The chain has TRBV10-2 and TRBJ2-7; D possibly uses TRBD1 or TRBD2 (6 bases each). The CDR3 has 15 amino acids. Germline assignment: CDR1 WSHSY and CDR2 SAAADI. The V gene lost 6 bases and the J gene lost 0 bases, with 15 bases spanning the gap. CDR3 nucleotide sequence: TGCGCCAGCAGCGGCGAGGGGGGCATCTCCTACGAGCAGTACTTC. This sequence encodes CASSGEGGISYEQYF.

The chain employs TRBV7-3 and TRBJ1-2; D gene unclear. The CDR3 totals 15 residues. Germline V lookup: CDR1 SGHTA, CDR2 FQGTGA. V was clipped by 2 bases and J by 8 bases, with 18 bases between them. The CDR3 sequence: CASSLGPPGERGYTF. In DNA form, the CDR3 reads TGTGCCAGCAGCTTAGGACCGCCTGGCGAGCGGGGCTACACCTTC.

A few counts support this clonotype. The chain carries TRBV6-5 and TRBJ2-7; D gene ambiguous. CDR3 size: 19 residues. CDR1 and CDR2 from the germline V gene are MNHEY and SVGAGI. V was shortened by 0 bases and J by 2 bases, with 23 bases between the two germline ends. The chain's CDR3 is CASSYSSTDIWILPYEQYF. The DNA for the CDR3 is TGTGCCAGCAGTTACTCGAGTACGGATATCTGGATTCTTCCCTACGAGCAGTACTTC.

There are a few counts of this clonotype. This chain links TRBV7-2 with TRBJ1-6; the D is unclear. Trimming took 3 bases from V and 12 from J, leaving 15 bases between them. The germline V gene encodes CDR1 SGHTA and CDR2 FQGNSA. The CDR3 has 14 amino acids. The DNA for the CDR3 is TGTGCCAGCAGCTTTAGCCGGACTGATCTACCCCTCCACTTT. It is translated as CASSFSRTDLPLHF.